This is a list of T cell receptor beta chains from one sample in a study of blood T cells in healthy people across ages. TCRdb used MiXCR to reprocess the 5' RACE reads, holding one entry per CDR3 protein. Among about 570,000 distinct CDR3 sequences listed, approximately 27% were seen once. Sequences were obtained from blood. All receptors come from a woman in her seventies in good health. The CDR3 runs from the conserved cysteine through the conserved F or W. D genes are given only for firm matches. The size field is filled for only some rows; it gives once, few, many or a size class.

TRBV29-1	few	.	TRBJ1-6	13	TGCAGCGTTGCATCAGGGTTGAATTCACCCCTCCACTTT	CSVASGLNSPLHF
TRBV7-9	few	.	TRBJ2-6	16	TGTGCCAGCAGCTTATGGGGGCGCTCTGGGGCCAACGTCCTGACTTTC	CASSLWGRSGANVLTF
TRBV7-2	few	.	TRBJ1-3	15	TGTGCTAGCAGCCCAGGGGCGATCTCTGGAAACACCATATATTTT	CASSPGAISGNTIYF
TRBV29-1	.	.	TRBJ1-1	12	TGCAGCCTGCGCTTGAGTTCGACTGAAGCTTTCTTT	CSLRLSSTEAFF
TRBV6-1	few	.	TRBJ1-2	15	TGTGCAACCAGGAAGCGACCCCCGGGCGAGGATGGCTACACCTTC	CATRKRPPGEDGYTF
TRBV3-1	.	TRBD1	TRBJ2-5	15	TGTGCCAGCAGCCTAAAGACAGGGGGTAAGGAGACCCAGTACTTC	CASSLKTGGKETQYF
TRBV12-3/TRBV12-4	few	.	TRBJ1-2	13	TGTGCCAGCAGTTTCATGCCCTCGAAAGGCTACACCTTC	CASSFMPSKGYTF
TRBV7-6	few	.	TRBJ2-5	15	TGTGCCAGCAGCTTAATCCGAGGGACCCAAGAGACCCAGTACTTC	CASSLIRGTQETQYF
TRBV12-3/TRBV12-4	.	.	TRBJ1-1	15	TGTGCCAGCAGTTTAGATCTTACGAGGAACACTAAAGCTTTCTTT	CASSLDLTRNTKAFF
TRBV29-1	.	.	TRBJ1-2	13	TGCAGCGTTGGGGGGATTTCTAACTATGGCTACACCTTC	CSVGGISNYGYTF
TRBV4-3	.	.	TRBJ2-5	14	TGCGCCGGCAGCCAACTGGGATCGCAAGAGACCCAGTACTTC	CAGSQLGSQETQYF
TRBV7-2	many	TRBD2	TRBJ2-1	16	TGTGCCAGCAGCTTAGCAATCCCTAGCGGTTACAATGAGCAGTTCTTC	CASSLAIPSGYNEQFF
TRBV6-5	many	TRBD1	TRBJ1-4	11	TGTGCCAGCAGGTCCGGGACAGAACTGTTTTTT	CASRSGTELFF
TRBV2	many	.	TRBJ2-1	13	TGTGCCAGCAGTGGGGGAGAGGCGAATAGGCAGTTCTTC	CASSGGEANRQFF
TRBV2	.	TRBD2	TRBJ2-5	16	TGTGTCAGCAGTGAAGTAGCGGGGGGCTACCACGAGACCCAGTACTTC	CVSSEVAGGYHETQYF
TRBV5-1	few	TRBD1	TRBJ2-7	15	TGCGCCAGCAGCTTGGGCGGGACAGGGAACTACGAGCAGTACTTC	CASSLGGTGNYEQYF
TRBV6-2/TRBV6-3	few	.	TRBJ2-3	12	TGTGCCAGCAGTGCCCGTACAGATACGCAGTATTTT	CASSARTDTQYF
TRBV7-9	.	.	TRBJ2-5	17	TGTGCTGGCAGCTTAGGGTCCTTTACAGGGAGTGGAGAGACCCAGTACTTC	CAGSLGSFTGSGETQYF
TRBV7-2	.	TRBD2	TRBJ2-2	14	TGTGCCAGCGAGCTAGCGGGGGGCCTTGGGGAGCTGTTTTTT	CASELAGGLGELFF
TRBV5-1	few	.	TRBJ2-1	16	TGCGCCAGCAGCTTGGACTACGGGGTCACGGGCAATGAGCAGTTCTTC	CASSLDYGVTGNEQFF
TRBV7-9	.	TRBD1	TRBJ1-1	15	TGTGCCAGCAGCCAATCGGACAGGGGGGTACTGGAAGCTTTCTTT	CASSQSDRGVLEAFF
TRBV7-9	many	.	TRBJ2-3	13	TGTGCCAGCAGCTCTAGTGGCACAGATACGCAGTATTTT	CASSSSGTDTQYF
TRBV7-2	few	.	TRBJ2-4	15	TGTGCCAGCGCGAACCAATTTGGGAAGAAAAACATTCAGTACTTC	CASANQFGKKNIQYF
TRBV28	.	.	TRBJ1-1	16	TGTGCCAGCAGTTTACCCAGGGGCTCATTAAACACTGAAGCTTTCTTT	CASSLPRGSLNTEAFF
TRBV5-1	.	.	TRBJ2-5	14	TGCGCCAGCAGCTTAATTTCCATGCAAGAGACCCAGTACTTC	CASSLISMQETQYF
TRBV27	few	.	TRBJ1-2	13	TGTGCCAGCGCCGAGGGGAGGGTGAGCGGCTACACCTTC	CASAEGRVSGYTF
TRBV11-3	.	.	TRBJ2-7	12	TGTGCCAGCAACGCAGGAGGAGGGAGCCAGTACTTC	CASNAGGGSQYF
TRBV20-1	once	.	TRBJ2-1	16	TGCAGTGCTAGAGATGTACTAGCAAAGGGGTACAATGAGCAGTTCTTC	CSARDVLAKGYNEQFF
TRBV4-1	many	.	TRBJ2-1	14	TGCGCCAGCAGCCAAGAAGTGGGTAACAATGAGCAGTTCTTC	CASSQEVGNNEQFF
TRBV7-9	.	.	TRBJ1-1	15	TGTGCCAGCAGCACCTACGGGGGCGAAGTTACTGAAGCTTTCTTT	CASSTYGGEVTEAFF
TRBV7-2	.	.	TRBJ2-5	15	TGTGCCAGCAAACAAGGAGGAGCAGGGGAAGAGACCCAGTACTTC	CASKQGGAGEETQYF
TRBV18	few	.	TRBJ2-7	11	TGTGCCAGCTCACCAGGGCGCGAGCAGTACTTC	CASSPGREQYF
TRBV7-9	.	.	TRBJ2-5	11	TGTGCGGTTGATGTCTGGGAGACCCAGTACTTC	CAVDVWETQYF
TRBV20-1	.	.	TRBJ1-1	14	TGCAGTGCTAAAAAGGGTCATTCGAACACTGAAGCTTTCTTT	CSAKKGHSNTEAFF
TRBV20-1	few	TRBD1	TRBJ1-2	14	TGCAGTGCTAGTCAGGGGGCAGGGAGTCATGGCTACACCTTC	CSASQGAGSHGYTF
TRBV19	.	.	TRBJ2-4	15	TGTGCCAGTAGTGGGCAGGACCTAGCCAAAAACATTCAGTACTTC	CASSGQDLAKNIQYF
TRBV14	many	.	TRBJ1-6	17	TGTGCCAGCAGCCAAGATCGTCTGAGCTCCTATAATTCACCCCTCCACTTT	CASSQDRLSSYNSPLHF